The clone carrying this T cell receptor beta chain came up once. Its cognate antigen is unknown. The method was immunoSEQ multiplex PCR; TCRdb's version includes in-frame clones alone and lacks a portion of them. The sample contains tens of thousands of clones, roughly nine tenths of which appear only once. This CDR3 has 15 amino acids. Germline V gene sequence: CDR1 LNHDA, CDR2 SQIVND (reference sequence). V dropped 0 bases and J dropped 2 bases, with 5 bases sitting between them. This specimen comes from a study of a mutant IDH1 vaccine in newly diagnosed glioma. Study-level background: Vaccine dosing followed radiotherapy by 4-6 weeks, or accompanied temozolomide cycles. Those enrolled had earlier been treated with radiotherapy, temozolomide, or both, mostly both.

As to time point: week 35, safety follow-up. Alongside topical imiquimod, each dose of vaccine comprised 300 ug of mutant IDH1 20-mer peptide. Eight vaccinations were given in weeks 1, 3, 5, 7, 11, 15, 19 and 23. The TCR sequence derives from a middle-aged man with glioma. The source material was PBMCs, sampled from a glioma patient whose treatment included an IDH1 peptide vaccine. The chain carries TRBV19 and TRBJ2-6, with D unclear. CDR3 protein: CASSIEGTGANVLTF. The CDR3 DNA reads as TGTGCCAGTAGTATAGAGGGGACTGGGGCCAACGTCCTGACTTTC.